Below are 20 T cell receptor beta chains sequenced from a single sample in a study of human T cells and chemical hapten exposure. TCRdb re-analysed the RACE reads in MiXCR, keeping a single row per CDR3 protein. The sample holds over 100,000 distinct CDR3 sequences, roughly 10% seen once. Sample time point: patch test 3, about 24 weeks after DPC sensitization. Treatment here: therapeutic diphenylcyclopropenone sensitization with weekly scalp DPC. The material sequenced was whole blood, taken in connection with sensitization to the hapten diphenylcyclopropenone (DPC). The receptor set was obtained from a woman aged 45-59 years with alopecia areata. Some clones in this sample may be carry-over from other donors' samples.

V is TRBV2 and J is TRBJ2-1, with D perhaps TRBD1 or TRBD2 (5 bases each). The CDR3 extends over 16 amino acids. V dropped 4 bases and J dropped 3 bases, with 16 bases sitting between them. The germline V gene encodes CDR1 SNHLY and CDR2 FYNNEI. Here the CDR3 reads CASSAPPGSFYNEQFF. The CDR3 DNA reads TGTGCCAGCAGTGCCCCCCCAGGGAGTTTCTACAATGAGCAGTTCTTC.

In its sample, this clonotype was seen a few times. This chain connects TRBV3-1 to TRBJ2-6; TRBD1 matches 8 bases. This CDR3 is built from 17 residues. The ends lost 4 bases at V and 0 bases at J; junction bases unmatched: 5. The germline gives CDR1 LGHDT, CDR2 YNNKEL (reference sequence). The CDR3 DNA is TGTGCCAGCAGCCCTCAACAGGGGGTCTCTGGGGCCAACGTCCTGACTTTC. Its protein is CASSPQQGVSGANVLTF.

The V call is TRBV2, the J call TRBJ2-3, with TRBD2 identical over 7 bases. CDR1 SNHLY and CDR2 FYNNEI come from the germline V gene. Unmatched junction bases numbered 13, after V lost 6 bases and J lost 4 bases. The CDR3 length is 16 residues. The CDR3 loop is CASSLVQRDPPDTQYF. The CDR3, as DNA: TGTGCCAGCAGCCTGGTCCAGCGGGATCCCCCAGATACGCAGTATTTT. The full variable domain, in which reference TRBV2 and TRBJ2-3 provide the parts outside the CDR3, is EPEVTQTPSHQVTQMGQEVILRCVPISNHLYFYWYRQILGQKVEFLVSFYNNEISEKSEIFDDQFSVERPDGSNFTLKIRSTKLEDSAMYFCASSLVQRDPPDTQYFGPGTRLTVL.

The chain has TRBV9 and TRBJ2-5; D is undetermined. CDR1 and CDR2 from the germline V gene are SGDLS and YYNGEE. The length of the CDR3 is 13 residues. V was pared by 4 bases and J by 2 bases, with 9 bases between. The CDR3 DNA reads TGTGCCAGCAGCTCGGACCCTCAAGAGACCCAGTACTTC. It specifies CASSSDPQETQYF. Full variable domain (remainder filled in from reference TRBV9 and TRBJ2-5): DSGVTQTPKHLITATGQRVTLRCSPRSGDLSVYWYQQSLDQGLQFLIQYYNGEERAKGNILERFSAQQFPDLHSELNLSSLELGDSALYFCASSSDPQETQYFGPGTRLLVL.

This clonotype was seen more than once but under ten times. V is TRBV20-1 and J is TRBJ2-7; D uncertain. This CDR3 spans 11 amino acids. CDR1 is DFQATT, CDR2 SNEGSKA, per germline (reference sequence). Trimming cost V 5 bases and J 4 bases, with 9 bases left between them. CDR3 nucleotide sequence: TGCAGTGCTCGACCCGTATACGAGCAGTACTTC. It is translated as CSARPVYEQYF.

The chain combines TRBV29-1 with TRBJ2-1; a weak D match, TRBD1 (6 bases). The V end was cut by 7 bases, the J end by 1 base, with 14 bases between. The CDR3 is made up of 14 amino acids. Germline CDR1 and CDR2: SQVTM and ANQGSEA. CDR3 protein: CSAEGDTSYNEQFF. Here the CDR3 DNA reads TGCAGCGCCGAGGGGGACACTTCCTACAATGAGCAGTTCTTC.

This chain joins TRBV12-2 and TRBJ1-6; the D call TRBD1 from the table was never checked on the DNA. TRBV12-2 is a recognized pseudogene. The length of the CDR3 is 19 residues. CDR3 sequence (DNA): TGTGCAAGTCGCTTAGTAACTATCCCGACAGGGAGGTTCGATTCACCCCTCCACTTT. It yields the protein CASRLVTIPTGRFDSPLHF.

This clonotype came up many times. This chain links TRBV9 with TRBJ2-2, with D tentatively TRBD2 (5 bases). CDR1 and CDR2 (germline): SGDLS, YYNGEE. The CDR3 runs 13 residues. Trimming cost V 4 bases and J 5 bases, with 9 bases left between them. This CDR3 is CASSQWETGELFF. The CDR3 DNA sequence: TGTGCCAGCAGCCAATGGGAGACCGGGGAGCTGTTTTTT.

Ten or more counts support this clonotype. The V and J genes are TRBV18 and TRBJ1-4; D not resolved. The V gene's germline CDR1 is KGHSH and CDR2 LQKENI. The length of the CDR3 is 15 residues. V lost 2 bases, J lost 0 bases, and 7 bases lay in between. The CDR3 DNA follows: TGTGCCAGCTCACCATCAGTCGCAACTAATGAAAAACTGTTTTTT. Protein sequence: CASSPSVATNEKLFF.

This clonotype was found many times. The gene calls are TRBV9 and TRBJ2-1; possibly TRBD2 for D (5 bases). The V end was cut by 3 bases, the J end by 9 bases, with 22 bases between. The CDR3 has 16 residues. CDR1 SGDLS and CDR2 YYNGEE come from the germline V gene. This CDR3 is CASSARKGSHSSEQFF. The CDR3 DNA is TGTGCCAGCAGCGCCCGTAAAGGGAGCCATAGCAGTGAGCAGTTCTTC.

The CDR3 coding sequence is TGCGCCAGCAGCCAAGCTAGGGCAGGGAACGGCTACACCTTC. Translating it yields CASSQARAGNGYTF. The chain carries TRBV4-1 and TRBJ1-2; D is perhaps TRBD1 (5 bases). The V end was cut by 1 base, the J end by 8 bases, with 14 bases between. The CDR3 spans 14 residues. Germline CDR1 is MGHRA and CDR2 is YSYEKL.

The rearrangement joins TRBV7-8 to TRBJ2-4, with 10 bases matching TRBD2. Germline V CDR1 and CDR2: SGHVS, FQNEAQ. CDR3 length equals 17 residues. The J segment lost 0 bases and the V segment lost 5 bases, leaving 7 bases of the junction unmatched. As DNA, the CDR3 is TGTGCCAGCAGCCCGGGAGCGGGGGGGGTAGCCAAAAACATTCAGTACTTC. Translation: CASSPGAGGVAKNIQYF.

This chain links TRBV5-1 with TRBJ2-3; D unresolved. Deletions cut 2 bases from V and 0 bases from J, with 10 bases between. Per germline, CDR1 SGHRS and CDR2 YFSETQ. There are 15 residues in the CDR3. This CDR3 is CASSLVAASTDTQYF. The CDR3 coding sequence is TGCGCCAGCAGCTTAGTGGCGGCTAGCACAGATACGCAGTATTTT. Combining the CDR3 with reference TRBV5-1 and TRBJ2-3 gives the whole variable domain KAGVTQTPRYLIKTRGQQVTLSCSPISGHRSVSWYQQTPGQGLQFLFEYFSETQRNKGNFPGRFSGRQFSNSRSEMNVSTLELGDSALYLCASSLVAASTDTQYFGPGTRLTVL.

This clonotype was counted between two and nine times. The V gene is TRBV2, the J gene TRBJ2-5; a weak D match, TRBD2 (6 bases). The CDR3 loop spans 15 amino acids. The germline V and J ends were trimmed by 6 bases and 1 base, with 15 bases remaining between them. The V gene's germline CDR1 is SNHLY and CDR2 FYNNEI. CDR3 protein: CASRKPGLFQETQYF. DNA for the CDR3: TGTGCCAGCAGAAAACCGGGACTGTTCCAAGAGACCCAGTACTTC.

The chain is built from TRBV20-1 and TRBJ2-7, with TRBD2 matching over 9 bases. The CDR3 contains 15 residues. Germline V gene data show CDR1 as DFQATT and CDR2 as SNEGSKA (reference sequence). V was pared by 4 bases and J by 7 bases, with 14 bases of the junction left unmatched. CDR3 in amino acids: CSANNRGGRVGEQYF. The CDR3 DNA reads TGCAGTGCTAACAATAGGGGCGGGAGGGTCGGGGAGCAGTACTTC.

This sequence joins TRBV24-1 and TRBJ2-1; 10 bases are shared with TRBD2. V was pared by 7 bases and J by 5 bases, with 19 bases of the junction left unmatched. Per the germline V gene, CDR1 is KGHDR and CDR2 is SFDVKD. This CDR3 is built from 19 residues. The CDR3 bases are TGTGCCACCAGACGACATACGGCCGGAGCGGGAGGGCCCCACAATGAGCAGTTCTTC. Its protein is CATRRHTAGAGGPHNEQFF.

This clonotype has at least ten counts. The CDR3 DNA reads as TGCAGTGCCCCAGAGGGCTATGAAAAACTGTTTTTT. Translating gives CSAPEGYEKLFF. This chain connects TRBV20-1 to TRBJ1-4; no reliable D call. The CDR3 is 12 amino acids. The V and J ends lost 6 bases and 6 bases respectively, with 11 bases between them. In germline, CDR1 is DFQATT, CDR2 SNEGSKA (reference sequence).

This clonotype showed up just a few times. The V gene is TRBV4-1, the J gene TRBJ2-5; D may be TRBD1 or TRBD2 (5 bases each). The germline V gene has CDR1 MGHRA and CDR2 YSYEKL. V shed 1 base and J shed 4 bases, with 10 bases lying between them. This CDR3 comprises 14 residues. The CDR3 loop reads CASSQGGGGETQYF. CDR3 nucleotide sequence: TGCGCCAGCAGCCAAGGTGGTGGGGGAGAGACCCAGTACTTC.

This clonotype appeared many times. The rearrangement joins TRBV29-1 to TRBJ1-5; 8 positions match TRBD1. The length of the CDR3 is 14 residues. V was pared by 6 bases and J by 6 bases, with 10 bases of the junction left unmatched. CDR1 SQVTM and CDR2 ANQGSEA come from the germline V gene. CDR3 amino acids: CSVATDREAQPQHF. In DNA, the CDR3 is TGCAGCGTCGCCACGGACAGGGAGGCTCAGCCCCAGCATTTT.

In this sample, this clonotype turned up a few times. The chain couples TRBV12-3 or TRBV12-4 to TRBJ2-7; 8 bases fit TRBD2. Trimming removed 0 bases from V and 2 bases from J; junction bases left unmatched: 3. This CDR3 contains 15 residues. The CDR3 DNA is TGTGCCAGCAGTTTAGCGCAAGCGGGGGCCTACGAGCAGTACTTC. Encoded protein: CASSLAQAGAYEQYF.